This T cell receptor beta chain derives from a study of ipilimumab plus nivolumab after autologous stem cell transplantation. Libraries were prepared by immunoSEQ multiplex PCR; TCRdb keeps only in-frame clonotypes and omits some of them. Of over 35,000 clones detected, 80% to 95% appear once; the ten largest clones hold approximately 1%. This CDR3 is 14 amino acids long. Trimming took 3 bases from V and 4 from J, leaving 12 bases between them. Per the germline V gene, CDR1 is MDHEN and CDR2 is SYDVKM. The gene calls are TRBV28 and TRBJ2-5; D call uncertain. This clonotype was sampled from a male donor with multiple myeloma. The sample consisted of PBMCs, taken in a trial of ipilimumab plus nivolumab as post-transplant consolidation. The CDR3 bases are TGTGCCAGCAGTTTCTCGGACCTCTCAGAGACCCAGTACTTC. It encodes CASSFSDLSETQYF.